A single sample is the source of the 5 T cell receptor beta chains below, sequenced in a study of blood T cell repertoires in COVID-19. This table comes from immunoSEQ multiplex PCR, and its TCRdb copy is limited to in-frame clones, with some not included. The sample yields about 41,000 clones, 70% to 85% seen once. Sequencing input: peripheral blood. Receptors originate from a woman aged 55-69 years with acute or convalescent COVID-19.

The CDR3 loop is CASTRREGFRQPQHF. The DNA of the CDR3 is TGTGCCAGCACGAGGAGGGAGGGTTTTCGTCAGCCCCAGCATTTT. The chain recombines TRBV6-5 with TRBJ1-5; D gene ambiguous. The CDR3 contains 15 residues. CDR1 is MNHEY and CDR2 is SVGAGI in the germline V gene. Trimming stripped 7 bases from V and 6 bases from J, with 19 bases between.

The chain joins TRBV5-6 to TRBJ1-3; D unresolved. Trimming cost V 2 bases and J 0 bases, with 3 bases left between them. Germline CDR1 SGHDT, CDR2 YYEEEE. The length of the CDR3 is 13 residues. The CDR3: CASSFFSGNTIYF. The CDR3 nucleotides read TGTGCCAGCAGCTTCTTCTCTGGAAACACCATATATTTT. The entire variable domain, with the rest obtained from reference TRBV5-6 and TRBJ1-3, is as follows: DAGVTQSPTHLIKTRGQQVTLRCSPKSGHDTVSWYQQALGQGPQFIFQYYEEEERQRGNFPDRFSGHQFPNYSSELNVNALLLGDSALYLCASSFFSGNTIYFGEGSWLTVV.

The chain's CDR3 is CASSDPTGIEAFF. The CDR3, as DNA: TGTGCCAGCAGTGACCCGACAGGGATTGAAGCTTTCTTT. The chain links TRBV6-1 to TRBJ1-1, with TRBD1 identical over 7 bases. The V segment lost 3 bases and the J segment 7 bases; nucleotides outside the gene matches: 5. This CDR3 spans 13 amino acids. Looked up from germline, CDR1 is MNHNS and CDR2 is SASEGT.

The rearrangement joins TRBV2 to TRBJ1-3; D remains ambiguous. The CDR3 runs 15 residues. Per germline, CDR1 SNHLY and CDR2 FYNNEI. The V end lost 6 bases, the J end lost 1 base, and 13 bases lay between the germline ends. CDR3 residues: CASRVGRDSGNTIYF. The CDR3 region has the DNA TGTGCCAGCAGGGTCGGGCGGGATTCTGGAAACACCATATATTTT.

The chain recombines TRBV7-9 with TRBJ2-7; D might be TRBD1 (6 bases). The CDR3 consists of 12 residues. Germline V gene sequence: CDR1 SEHNR, CDR2 FQNEAQ (reference sequence). V gave up 3 bases and J gave up 4 bases, with 7 bases separating them. In DNA, the CDR3 is TGTGCCAGCAGCTTCAGGGGATACGAGCAGTACTTC. The encoded protein is CASSFRGYEQYF.